This TCR beta chain was recorded in a study of CD8 T cells in Susac syndrome. This CDR3 region has 15 residues. Between the trimmed V and J ends, which lost 7 bases and 1 base, there was a span of 14 bases. Germline V CDR1 and CDR2: MNHEY, SVGEGT. Purification of the CD8+ and CD4+ T cells relied on negative isolation, and TEMRA cells underwent FACS enrichment. RNA, at roughly 0.45 to 1 ug, was reverse transcribed with random hexamers. TCRdb reprocessed the immunoSEQ multiplex PCR reads with MiXCR, giving one entry per CDR3 protein. The table has around 200,000 distinct CDR3 sequences, roughly 95% seen once.

This TCR derives from a human donor in good health. J is TRBJ2-1 and V is TRBV6-2 or TRBV6-3, with D possibly matching TRBD2 (6 bases). The sample consisted of CD4+ T cells from PBMCs. CDR3 nucleotide sequence: TGTGCCAGCACCGATACCGGGACTTCCTACAATGAGCAGTTCTTC. The encoded protein is CASTDTGTSYNEQFF.